The 18 T cell receptor beta chains below were found in one sample sequenced in a study of cytomegalovirus exposure and HLA in healthy donors. Researchers ran the PCR with 60 Vbeta and 13 Jbeta primers. TCRdb's copy holds only in-frame clones and misses some; the assay was immunoSEQ multiplex PCR. Here the sample spans 130,000 or so clones, 80% to 90% being singletons. Sequencing was done on a sample of PBMCs. The source is a woman aged 18-30 years in good health and CMV-seropositive.

The chain is built from TRBV7-8 and TRBJ2-7, with 8 bases matching TRBD1. Trimming took 5 bases from V and 4 from J; bases not matched to a gene: 10. Germline CDR1 is SGHVS and CDR2 is FQNEAQ. The CDR3 sequence is 15 residues long. The chain's CDR3 is CASSQATGVEYEQYF. The CDR3 DNA reads as TGTGCCAGCAGCCAAGCGACAGGGGTCGAGTACGAGCAGTACTTC.

The V gene is TRBV7-3, the J gene TRBJ2-7, with 10 nucleotides matching TRBD2. Germline CDR1 and CDR2: SGHTA and FQGTGA. Trimming took 2 bases from V and 4 from J; bases not matched to a gene: 5. The CDR3 spans 15 residues. DNA for the CDR3: TGTGCCAGCAGCTTAGCCAGCGGGGGGGCTTACGAGCAGTACTTC. Translating gives CASSLASGGAYEQYF.

The chain recombines TRBV5-1 with TRBJ1-5; D gene uncertain. Between the trimmed V and J ends, which lost 3 bases and 4 bases, there was a span of 8 bases. The CDR3 contains 13 residues. The germline CDR1 and CDR2 sequences are SGHRS and YFSETQ. DNA of the CDR3: TGCGCCAGCAGCTGGTCAGGTAATCAGCCCCAGCATTTT. Its protein is CASSWSGNQPQHF.

The V call is TRBV5-1, the J call TRBJ2-7, with 10 bases fitting TRBD1. There are 15 residues in the CDR3. Germline CDR1 SGHRS, CDR2 YFSETQ. The ends lost 4 bases at V and 0 bases at J; junction bases unmatched: 4. CDR3 in amino acids: CASSPGTGVSYEQYF. The CDR3 region has the DNA TGCGCCAGCAGCCCCGGGACAGGGGTCTCCTACGAGCAGTACTTC.

CDR3: CAISAQGNGELFF. CDR3 sequence (DNA): TGTGCCATCAGTGCACAGGGTAACGGGGAGCTGTTTTTT. The chain has TRBV10-3 and TRBJ2-2; D possibly corresponds to TRBD1 (6 bases). The length of the CDR3 is 13 residues. Germline V gene data show CDR1 as ENHRY and CDR2 as SYGVKD. The V end was cut by 4 bases, the J end by 7 bases, with 10 bases between.

V gene TRBV19 combines with J gene TRBJ1-3; possible D gene TRBD1, 5 bases. The CDR3 is 13 residues long. V lost 8 bases to trimming and J lost 2 bases, with 10 bases between them. Germline V CDR1 and CDR2: LNHDA, SQIVND (reference sequence). CDR3 DNA: TGTGCCAGTGGCCAAGGGGCTGGAAACACCATATATTTT. Its translation is CASGQGAGNTIYF.

V and J are TRBV7-8 and TRBJ1-6; TRBD1 matches at 9 bases. The CDR3 extends over 17 amino acids. V shed 1 base, J shed 8 bases, and the junction held 9 bases outside the gene matches. Germline CDR1 is SGHVS and CDR2 is FQNEAQ. The CDR3 loop reads CASSLGLEGQGYSPLHF. The CDR3 DNA reads as TGTGCCAGCAGCTTAGGCCTTGAGGGACAGGGTTATTCACCCCTCCACTTT.

The chain uses TRBV5-6 and TRBJ2-5; 9 bases fit TRBD1. Germline V CDR1 and CDR2: SGHDT, YYEEEE. J was trimmed by 5 bases and V by 4 bases; bases with no gene match: 9. The CDR3 contains 15 residues. The CDR3 region is CASSPGQGLGETQYF. The CDR3 coding sequence is TGTGCCAGCAGCCCGGGACAGGGCCTGGGGGAGACCCAGTACTTC.

V and J are TRBV19 and TRBJ1-1; TRBD1 matches 7 bases. J lost 4 bases, V lost 3 bases, and 8 bases had no gene match. The CDR3 is made up of 15 amino acids. Germline CDR1 is LNHDA and CDR2 is SQIVND (reference sequence). CDR3 amino acids: CASSIDVRGTTEAFF. The CDR3 nucleotides are TGTGCCAGTAGTATCGATGTCAGGGGGACCACTGAAGCTTTCTTT.

This clone was seen just once. The chain uses TRBV19 and TRBJ2-2; 8 positions match TRBD2. Germline values: CDR1 LNHDA, CDR2 SQIVND (reference sequence). The CDR3 extends over 15 amino acids. Unmatched junction bases numbered 1, after V lost 3 bases and J lost 1 base. CDR3 sequence (DNA): TGTGCCAGTAGTATCAGCGGGGGGAACACCGGGGAGCTGTTTTTT. Its translation: CASSISGGNTGELFF.

The chain combines TRBV7-9 with TRBJ1-3; 9 bases line up with TRBD1. The CDR3 loop spans 18 amino acids. Looked up from germline, CDR1 is SEHNR and CDR2 is FQNEAQ (reference sequence). V dropped 6 bases and J dropped 0; count of bases not matched to a gene: 12. CDR3 residues: CASSELVGQGYSGNTIYF. The CDR3 DNA reads TGTGCCAGCAGTGAACTAGTAGGACAGGGGTACTCTGGAAACACCATATATTTT.

The CDR3 spells CASSLLAGGGEQFF. The CDR3 DNA reads TGCGCCAGCAGCCTCCTAGCGGGGGGGGGTGAGCAGTTCTTC. The gene calls are TRBV4-1 and TRBJ2-1, with 12 bases aligning to TRBD2. Per germline, CDR1 MGHRA and CDR2 YSYEKL. Unmatched junction bases numbered 4, after V lost 4 bases and J lost 9 bases. CDR3 size: 14 residues.

The gene calls are TRBV2 and TRBJ2-5; TRBD1 agrees at 9 bases. The germline CDR1 and CDR2 sequences are SNHLY and FYNNEI. J was trimmed by 1 base and V by 7 bases; bases with no gene match: 7. The CDR3 is 15 amino acids. In DNA form, the CDR3 reads TGTGCCAGCAAACTTGGACAGGGGACCCAAGAGACCCAGTACTTC. The encoded protein is CASKLGQGTQETQYF.

The chain links TRBV25-1 to TRBJ2-7; TRBD2 matches 8 bases. J lost 4 bases, V lost 3 bases, and 8 bases had no gene match. Germline CDR1 and CDR2: MGHDK and SYGVNS. The CDR3 runs 15 residues. The CDR3 sequence: CASSDNSGEGYEQYF. The CDR3 nucleotides are TGTGCCAGCAGTGATAATAGCGGGGAAGGATACGAGCAGTACTTC.

This chain connects TRBV29-1 to TRBJ2-7, with TRBD2 identical over 11 bases. V lost 5 bases and J lost 2; bases outside the gene matches: 8. CDR3 size: 15 residues. Germline loops: CDR1 SQVTM, CDR2 ANQGSEA. The DNA for the CDR3 is TGCAGCGTTCGACTAGCGGGGCACCCTCCCTACGAGCAGTACTTC. Protein product: CSVRLAGHPPYEQYF.

The V and J genes are TRBV23-1 and TRBJ1-1; TRBD1 matches 8 bases. TRBV23-1 is flagged as an ORF with uncertain function. V lost 0 bases to trimming and J lost 9 bases; unmatched junction nucleotides: 9. CDR3 length: 15 residues. CDR3 loop: CASSQSRGRGPKAFF. The CDR3 region has the DNA TGCGCCAGCAGTCAATCTAGGGGCAGGGGGCCTAAAGCTTTCTTT.

J is TRBJ2-1 and V is TRBV5-4; a possible D gene is TRBD2 (5 bases). In germline, CDR1 is SGHNT, CDR2 YYREEE (reference sequence). This CDR3 has 14 amino acids. The germline V and J ends were trimmed by 4 bases and 6 bases, with 14 bases remaining between them. This CDR3 reads CASSQEGWGNEQFF. CDR3 DNA sequence: TGTGCCAGCAGCCAAGAGGGCTGGGGCAATGAGCAGTTCTTC.

This clone has just a few counts. The chain employs TRBV5-4 and TRBJ2-3, with TRBD2 matching 15 bases. This CDR3 is built from 18 residues. Germline CDR1 is SGHNT and CDR2 is YYREEE (reference sequence). The V and J ends lost 4 bases and 1 base, in that order; junction bases with no gene match: 7. The CDR3 loop is CASSPGLAGGMRTDTQYF. The CDR3 region has the DNA TGTGCCAGCAGCCCGGGACTAGCGGGGGGAATGCGCACAGATACGCAGTATTTT.